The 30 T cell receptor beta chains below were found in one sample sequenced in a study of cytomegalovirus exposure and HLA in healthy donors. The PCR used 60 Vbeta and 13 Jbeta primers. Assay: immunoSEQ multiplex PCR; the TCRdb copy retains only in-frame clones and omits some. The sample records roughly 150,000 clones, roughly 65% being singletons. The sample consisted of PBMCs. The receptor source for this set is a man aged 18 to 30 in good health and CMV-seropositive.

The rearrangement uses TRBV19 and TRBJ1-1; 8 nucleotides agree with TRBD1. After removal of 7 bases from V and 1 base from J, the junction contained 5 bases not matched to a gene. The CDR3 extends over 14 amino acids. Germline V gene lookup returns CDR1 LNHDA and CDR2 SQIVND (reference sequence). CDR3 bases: TGTGCCAGTACCCCGGACAGGGCGAACACTGAAGCTTTCTTT. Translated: CASTPDRANTEAFF.

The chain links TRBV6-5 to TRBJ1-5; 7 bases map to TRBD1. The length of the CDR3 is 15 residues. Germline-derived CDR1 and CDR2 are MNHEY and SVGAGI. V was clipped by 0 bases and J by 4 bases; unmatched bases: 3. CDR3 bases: TGTGCCAGCAGTTACTCGAGACAGGGAAATCAGCCCCAGCATTTT. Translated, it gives CASSYSRQGNQPQHF.

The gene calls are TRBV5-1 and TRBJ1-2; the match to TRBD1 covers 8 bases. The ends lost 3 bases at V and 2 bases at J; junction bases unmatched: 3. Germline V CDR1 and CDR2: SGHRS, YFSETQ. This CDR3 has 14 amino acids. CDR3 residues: CASSSGGENYGYTF. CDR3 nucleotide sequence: TGCGCCAGCAGCTCAGGGGGCGAGAACTATGGCTACACCTTC.

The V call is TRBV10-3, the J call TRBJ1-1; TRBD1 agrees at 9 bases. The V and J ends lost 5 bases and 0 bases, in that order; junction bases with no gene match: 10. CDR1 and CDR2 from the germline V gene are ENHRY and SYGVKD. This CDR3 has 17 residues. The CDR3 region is CAISSAWTGEVNTEAFF. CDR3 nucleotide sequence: TGTGCCATCAGTTCGGCTTGGACAGGGGAAGTGAACACTGAAGCTTTCTTT.

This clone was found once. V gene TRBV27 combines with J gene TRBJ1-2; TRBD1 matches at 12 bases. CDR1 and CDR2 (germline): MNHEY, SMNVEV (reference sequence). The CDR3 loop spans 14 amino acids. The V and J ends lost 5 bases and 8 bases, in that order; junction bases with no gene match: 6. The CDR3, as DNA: TGTGCCAGCAGTCCCGGGACAGGGGGCTTCGGCTACACCTTC. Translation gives CASSPGTGGFGYTF.

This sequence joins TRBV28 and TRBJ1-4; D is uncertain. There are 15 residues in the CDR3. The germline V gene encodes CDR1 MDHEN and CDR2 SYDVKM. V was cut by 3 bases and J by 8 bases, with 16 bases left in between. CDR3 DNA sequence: TGTGCCAGCAGTTTGCCCGGGAGGGAACGGGAAAAACTGTTTTTT. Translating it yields CASSLPGREREKLFF. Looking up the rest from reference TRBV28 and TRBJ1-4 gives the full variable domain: DVKVTQSSRYLVKRTGEKVFLECVQDMDHENMFWYRQDPGLGLRLIYFSYDVKMKEKGDIPEGYSVSREKKERFSLILESASTNQTSMYLCASSLPGREREKLFFGSGTQLSVL.

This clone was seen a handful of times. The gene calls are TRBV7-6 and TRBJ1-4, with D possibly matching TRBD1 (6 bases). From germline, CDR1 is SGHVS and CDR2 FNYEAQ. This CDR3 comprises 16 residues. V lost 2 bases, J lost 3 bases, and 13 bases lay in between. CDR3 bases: TGTGCCAGCAGCTTATCTTGGGGGCGGGCTAATGAAAAACTGTTTTTT. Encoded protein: CASSLSWGRANEKLFF.

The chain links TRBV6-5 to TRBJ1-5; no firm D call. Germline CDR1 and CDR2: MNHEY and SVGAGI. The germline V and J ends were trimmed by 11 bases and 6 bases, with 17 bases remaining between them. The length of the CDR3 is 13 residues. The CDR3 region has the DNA TGTGCCCCCCCGACCGCCGGAGGTCAGCCCCAGCATTTT. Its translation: CAPPTAGGQPQHF.

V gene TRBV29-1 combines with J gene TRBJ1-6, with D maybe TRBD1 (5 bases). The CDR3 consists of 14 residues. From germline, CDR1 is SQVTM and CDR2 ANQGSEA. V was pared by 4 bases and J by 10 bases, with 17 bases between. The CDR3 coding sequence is TGCAGCGTTGGTATGGGCAGGGCTGGCTCACCCCTCCACTTT. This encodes CSVGMGRAGSPLHF.

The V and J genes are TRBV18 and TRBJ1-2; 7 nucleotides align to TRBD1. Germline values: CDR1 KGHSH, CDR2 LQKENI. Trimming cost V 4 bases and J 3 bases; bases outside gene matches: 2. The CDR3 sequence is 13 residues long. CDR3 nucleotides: TGTGCCAGCTCACTCGACAGGGACTATGGCTACACCTTC. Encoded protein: CASSLDRDYGYTF.

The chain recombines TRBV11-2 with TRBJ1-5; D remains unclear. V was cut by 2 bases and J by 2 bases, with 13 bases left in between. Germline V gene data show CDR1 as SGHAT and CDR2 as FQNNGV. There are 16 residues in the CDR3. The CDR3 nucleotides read TGTGCCAGCAGCTTAAGTTTAACGGGTGGCAATCAGCCCCAGCATTTT. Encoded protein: CASSLSLTGGNQPQHF.

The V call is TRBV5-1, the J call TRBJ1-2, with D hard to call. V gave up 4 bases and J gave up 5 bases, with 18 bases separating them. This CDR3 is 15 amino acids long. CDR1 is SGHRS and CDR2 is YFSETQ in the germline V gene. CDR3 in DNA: TGCGCCAGCAGCGTAACAGTCAGCGGGGTTTATGGCTACACCTTC. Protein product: CASSVTVSGVYGYTF.

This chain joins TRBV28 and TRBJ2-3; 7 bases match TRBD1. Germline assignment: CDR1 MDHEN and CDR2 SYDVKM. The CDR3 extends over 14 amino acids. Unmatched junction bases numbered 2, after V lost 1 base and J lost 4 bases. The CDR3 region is CASSLSGTADTQYF. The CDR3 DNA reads TGTGCCAGCAGTTTATCCGGGACAGCAGATACGCAGTATTTT.

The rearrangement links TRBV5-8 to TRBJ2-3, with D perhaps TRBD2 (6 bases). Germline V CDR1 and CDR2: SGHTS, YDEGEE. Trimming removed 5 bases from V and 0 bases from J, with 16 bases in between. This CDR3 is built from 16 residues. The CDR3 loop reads CASSSGTSRSTDTQYF. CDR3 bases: TGTGCCAGCAGTTCGGGAACTAGCCGAAGCACAGATACGCAGTATTTT.

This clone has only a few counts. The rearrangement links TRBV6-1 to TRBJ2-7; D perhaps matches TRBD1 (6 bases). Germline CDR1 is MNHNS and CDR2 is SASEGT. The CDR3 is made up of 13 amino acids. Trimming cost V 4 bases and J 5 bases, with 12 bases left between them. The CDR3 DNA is TGTGCCAGCAGTGGGACAGCGGACCACGAGCAGTACGTC. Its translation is CASSGTADHEQYV.

For the CDR3, the DNA is TGTGCCAGCAGCTCGACAGGGACCACTGAAGCTTTCTTT. Its translation is CASSSTGTTEAFF. The J gene is TRBJ1-1, the V gene TRBV5-4; 7 nucleotides line up with TRBD1. V shed 3 bases and J 4 bases; nucleotides not matched to a gene: 3. CDR1 SGHNT and CDR2 YYREEE come from the germline V gene (reference sequence). CDR3 length equals 13 residues.

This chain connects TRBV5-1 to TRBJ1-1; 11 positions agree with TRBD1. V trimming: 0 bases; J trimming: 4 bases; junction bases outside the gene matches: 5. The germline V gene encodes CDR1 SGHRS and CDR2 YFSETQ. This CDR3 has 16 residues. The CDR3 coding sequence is TGCGCCAGCAGCTTGGGGACAGGGGGCGCCGGCACTGAAGCTTTCTTT. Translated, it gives CASSLGTGGAGTEAFF. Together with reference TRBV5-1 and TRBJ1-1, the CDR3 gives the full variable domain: KAGVTQTPRYLIKTRGQQVTLSCSPISGHRSVSWYQQTPGQGLQFLFEYFSETQRNKGNFPGRFSGRQFSNSRSEMNVSTLELGDSALYLCASSLGTGGAGTEAFFGQGTRLTVV.

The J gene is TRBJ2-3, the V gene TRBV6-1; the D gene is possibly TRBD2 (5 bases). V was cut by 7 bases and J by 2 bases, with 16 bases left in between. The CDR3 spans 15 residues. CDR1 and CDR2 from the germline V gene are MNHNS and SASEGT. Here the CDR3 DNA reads TGTGCCAGCACCGAGGGTCCTAATCCCACAGATACGCAGTATTTT. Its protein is CASTEGPNPTDTQYF.

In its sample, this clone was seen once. CDR3 DNA: TGCGCCAGCAGCTTGGTACTAGCGGGGAGCACAGATACGCAGTATTTT. This sequence encodes CASSLVLAGSTDTQYF. This chain uses TRBV5-1 with TRBJ2-3, with 10 bases matching TRBD2. Germline CDR1 and CDR2: SGHRS and YFSETQ. Losses at the gene ends were 0 bases for V and 0 bases for J; bases not matched to a gene: 1. This CDR3 comprises 16 residues.

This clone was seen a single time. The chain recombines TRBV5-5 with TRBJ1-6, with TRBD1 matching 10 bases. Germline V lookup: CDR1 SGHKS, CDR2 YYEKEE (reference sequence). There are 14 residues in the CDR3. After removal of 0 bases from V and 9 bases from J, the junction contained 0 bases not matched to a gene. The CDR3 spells CASSLGTGGSPLHF. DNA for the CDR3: TGTGCCAGCAGCTTGGGGACAGGGGGTTCACCCCTCCACTTT.

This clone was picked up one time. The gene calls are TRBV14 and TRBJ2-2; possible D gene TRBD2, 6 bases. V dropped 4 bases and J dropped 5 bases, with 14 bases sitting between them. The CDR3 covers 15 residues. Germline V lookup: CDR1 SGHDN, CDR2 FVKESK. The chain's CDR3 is CASSLSLAKTGELFF. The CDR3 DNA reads TGTGCCAGCAGCCTTTCACTAGCCAAAACCGGGGAGCTGTTTTTT.

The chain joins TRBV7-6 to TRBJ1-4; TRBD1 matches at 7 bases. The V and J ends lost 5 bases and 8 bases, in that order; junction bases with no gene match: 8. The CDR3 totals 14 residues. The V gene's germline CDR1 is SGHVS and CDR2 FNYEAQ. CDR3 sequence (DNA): TGTGCCAGCAGCCTGACAGGGATGGAGGAAAAACTGTTTTTT. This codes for CASSLTGMEEKLFF.

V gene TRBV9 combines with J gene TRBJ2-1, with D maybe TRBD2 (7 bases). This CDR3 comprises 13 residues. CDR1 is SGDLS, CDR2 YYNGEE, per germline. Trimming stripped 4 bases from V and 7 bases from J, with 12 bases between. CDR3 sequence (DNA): TGTGCCAGCAGCCCTGGGGGGGCAAATGAGCAGTTCTTC. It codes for CASSPGGANEQFF.

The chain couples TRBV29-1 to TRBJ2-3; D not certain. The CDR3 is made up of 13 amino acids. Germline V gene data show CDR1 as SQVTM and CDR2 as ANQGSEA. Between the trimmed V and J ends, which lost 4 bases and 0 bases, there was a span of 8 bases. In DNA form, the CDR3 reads TGCAGCGTTGGATCGGAGAGCACAGATACGCAGTATTTT. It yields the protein CSVGSESTDTQYF.

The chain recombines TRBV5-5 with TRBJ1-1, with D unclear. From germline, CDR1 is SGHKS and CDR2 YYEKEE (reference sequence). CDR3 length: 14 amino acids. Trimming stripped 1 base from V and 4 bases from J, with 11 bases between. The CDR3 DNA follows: TGTGCCAGCAGCTTGCTAACCGAGGGCACTGAAGCTTTCTTT. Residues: CASSLLTEGTEAFF.

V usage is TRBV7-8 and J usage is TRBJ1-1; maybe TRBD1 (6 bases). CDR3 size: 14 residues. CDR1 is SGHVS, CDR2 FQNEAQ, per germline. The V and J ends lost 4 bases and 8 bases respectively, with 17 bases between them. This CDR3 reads CASSSWGGAEEAFF. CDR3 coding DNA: TGTGCCAGCAGCTCCTGGGGGGGGGCTGAAGAAGCTTTCTTT.

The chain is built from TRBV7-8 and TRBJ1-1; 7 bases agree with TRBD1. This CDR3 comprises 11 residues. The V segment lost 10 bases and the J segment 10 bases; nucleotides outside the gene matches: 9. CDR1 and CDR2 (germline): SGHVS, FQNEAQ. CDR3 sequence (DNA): TGTGCCATCACCTCCCAGGGGGGAGCTTTCTTT. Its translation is CAITSQGGAFF.

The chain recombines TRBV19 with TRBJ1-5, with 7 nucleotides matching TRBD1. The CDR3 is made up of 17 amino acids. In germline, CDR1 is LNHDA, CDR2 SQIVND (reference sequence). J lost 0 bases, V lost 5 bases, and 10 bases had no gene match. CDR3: CASSRLGGHDSNQPQHF. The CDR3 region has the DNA TGTGCCAGTAGTCGGTTAGGGGGCCATGATAGCAATCAGCCCCAGCATTTT.

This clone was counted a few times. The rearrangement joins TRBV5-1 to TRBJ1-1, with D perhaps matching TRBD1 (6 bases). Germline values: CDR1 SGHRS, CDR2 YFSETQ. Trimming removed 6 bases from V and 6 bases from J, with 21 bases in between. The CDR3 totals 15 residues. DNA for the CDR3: TGCGCCAGCACCCTAACTGGGGGACACCTCTCTGAAGCTTTCTTT. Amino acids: CASTLTGGHLSEAFF. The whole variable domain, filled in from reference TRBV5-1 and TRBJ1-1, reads KAGVTQTPRYLIKTRGQQVTLSCSPISGHRSVSWYQQTPGQGLQFLFEYFSETQRNKGNFPGRFSGRQFSNSRSEMNVSTLELGDSALYLCASTLTGGHLSEAFFGQGTRLTVV.

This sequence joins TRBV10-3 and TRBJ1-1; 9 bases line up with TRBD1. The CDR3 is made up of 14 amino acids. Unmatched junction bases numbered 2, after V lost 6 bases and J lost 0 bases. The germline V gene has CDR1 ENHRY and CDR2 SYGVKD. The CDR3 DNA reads TGTGCCATCAGAGGGACAGGGATGAACACTGAAGCTTTCTTT. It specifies CAIRGTGMNTEAFF.